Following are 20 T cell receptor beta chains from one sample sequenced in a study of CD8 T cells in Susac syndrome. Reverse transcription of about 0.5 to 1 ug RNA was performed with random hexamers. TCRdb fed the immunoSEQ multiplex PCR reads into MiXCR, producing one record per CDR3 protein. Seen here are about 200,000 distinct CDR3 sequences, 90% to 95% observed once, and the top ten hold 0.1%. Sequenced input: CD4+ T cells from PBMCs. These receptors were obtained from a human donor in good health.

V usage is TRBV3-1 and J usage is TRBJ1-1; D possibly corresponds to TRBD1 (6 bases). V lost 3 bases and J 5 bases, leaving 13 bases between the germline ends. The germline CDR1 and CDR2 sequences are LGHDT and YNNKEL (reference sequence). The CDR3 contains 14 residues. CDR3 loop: CASSHGRGRTEAFF. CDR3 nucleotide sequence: TGTGCCAGCAGCCATGGCAGGGGACGGACTGAAGCTTTCTTT.

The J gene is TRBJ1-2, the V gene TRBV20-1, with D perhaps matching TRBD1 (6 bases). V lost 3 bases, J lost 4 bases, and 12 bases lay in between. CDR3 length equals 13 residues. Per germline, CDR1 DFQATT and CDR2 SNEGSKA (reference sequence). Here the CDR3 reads CSASDDRSYGYTF. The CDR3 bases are TGCAGTGCTAGCGACGACAGGAGCTATGGCTACACCTTC.

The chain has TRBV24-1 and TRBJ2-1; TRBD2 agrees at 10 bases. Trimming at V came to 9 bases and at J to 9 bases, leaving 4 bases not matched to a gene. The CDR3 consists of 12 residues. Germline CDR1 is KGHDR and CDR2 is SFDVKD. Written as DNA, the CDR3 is TGTGCCACCTCACTAGCGGGAAGTGAGCAGTTCTTC. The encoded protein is CATSLAGSEQFF.

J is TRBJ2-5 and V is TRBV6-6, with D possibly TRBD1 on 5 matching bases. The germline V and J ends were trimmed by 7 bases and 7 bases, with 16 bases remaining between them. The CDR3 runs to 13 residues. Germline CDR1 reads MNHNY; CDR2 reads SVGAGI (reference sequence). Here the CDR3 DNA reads TGTGCCAGCAACCAGGGATCCTCGTCGACCCAGTACTTC. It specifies CASNQGSSSTQYF.

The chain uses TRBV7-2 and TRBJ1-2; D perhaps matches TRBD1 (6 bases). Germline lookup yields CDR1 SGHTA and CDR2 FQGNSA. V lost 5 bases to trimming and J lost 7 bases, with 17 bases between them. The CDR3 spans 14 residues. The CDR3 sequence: CASSPRWQGPGYTF. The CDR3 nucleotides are TGTGCCAGCAGCCCTCGTTGGCAGGGGCCTGGCTACACCTTC.

CDR3 coding DNA: TGTGCCAGCAGCCTGGACAGGTCTAGGACAGATACGCAGTATTTT. Its translation is CASSLDRSRTDTQYF. The V call is TRBV12-3 or TRBV12-4, the J call TRBJ2-3; 7 nucleotides line up with TRBD1. The CDR3 contains 15 residues. V gave up 6 bases and J gave up 3 bases; unmatched junction bases: 9.

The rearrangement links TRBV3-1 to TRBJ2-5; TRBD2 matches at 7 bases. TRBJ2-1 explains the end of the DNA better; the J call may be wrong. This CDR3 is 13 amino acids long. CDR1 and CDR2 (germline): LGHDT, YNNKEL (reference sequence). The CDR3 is CASSQEVGTIQFF. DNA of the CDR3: TGTGCCAGCAGCCAAGAGGTCGGGACTATCCAGTTCTTC.

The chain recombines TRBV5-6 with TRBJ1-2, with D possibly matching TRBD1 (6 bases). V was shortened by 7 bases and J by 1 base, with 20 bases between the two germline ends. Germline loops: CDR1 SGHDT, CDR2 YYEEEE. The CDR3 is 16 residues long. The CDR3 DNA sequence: TGTGCCAGCGGCATCCCCGCGGGGGCCTTTAACTATGGCTACACCTTC. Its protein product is CASGIPAGAFNYGYTF.

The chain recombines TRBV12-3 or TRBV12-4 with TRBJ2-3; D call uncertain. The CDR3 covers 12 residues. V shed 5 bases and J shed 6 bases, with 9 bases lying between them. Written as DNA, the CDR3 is TGTGCCAGCAGTCGCGAGCTGGATACGCAGTATTTT. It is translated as CASSRELDTQYF.

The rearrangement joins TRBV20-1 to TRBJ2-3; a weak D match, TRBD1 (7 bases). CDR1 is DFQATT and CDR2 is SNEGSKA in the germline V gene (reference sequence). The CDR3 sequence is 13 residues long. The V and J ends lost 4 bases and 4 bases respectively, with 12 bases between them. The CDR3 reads CSATQGGPDTQYF. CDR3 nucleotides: TGCAGTGCTACCCAGGGGGGCCCAGATACGCAGTATTTT.

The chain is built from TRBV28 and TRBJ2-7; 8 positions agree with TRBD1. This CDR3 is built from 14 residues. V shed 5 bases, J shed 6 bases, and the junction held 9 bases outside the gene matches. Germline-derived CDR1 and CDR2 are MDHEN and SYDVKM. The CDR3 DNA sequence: TGTGCCAGCAGTCTGACAGGGGTACCGCGCGAGCAGTACGTC. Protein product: CASSLTGVPREQYV.

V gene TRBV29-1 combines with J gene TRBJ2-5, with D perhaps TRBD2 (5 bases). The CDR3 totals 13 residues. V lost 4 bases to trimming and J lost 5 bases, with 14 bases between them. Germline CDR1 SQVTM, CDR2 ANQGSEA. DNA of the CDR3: TGCAGCGTTGGATCAGGAGGATGGGAGACCCAGTACTTC. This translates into CSVGSGGWETQYF. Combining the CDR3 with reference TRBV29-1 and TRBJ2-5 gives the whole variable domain SAVISQKPSRDICQRGTSLTIQCQVDSQVTMMFWYRQQPGQSLTLIATANQGSEATYESGFVIDKFPISRPNLTFSTLTVSNMSPEDSSIYLCSVGSGGWETQYFGPGTRLLVL.

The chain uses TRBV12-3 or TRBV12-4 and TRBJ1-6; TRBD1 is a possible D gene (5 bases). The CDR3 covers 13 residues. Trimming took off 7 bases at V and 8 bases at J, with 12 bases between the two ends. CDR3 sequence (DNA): TGTGCCAGCACGGAGGGAGGGGATTCACCCCTCCACTTT. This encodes CASTEGGDSPLHF.

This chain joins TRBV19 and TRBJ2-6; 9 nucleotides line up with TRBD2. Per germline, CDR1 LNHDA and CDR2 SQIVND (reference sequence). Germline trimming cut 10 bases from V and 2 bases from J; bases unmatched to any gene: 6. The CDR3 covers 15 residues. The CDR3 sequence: CATIAGDAGANVLTF. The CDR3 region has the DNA TGTGCCACAATAGCGGGGGACGCTGGGGCCAACGTCCTGACTTTC. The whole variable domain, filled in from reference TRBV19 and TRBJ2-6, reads DGGITQSPKYLFRKEGQNVTLSCEQNLNHDAMYWYRQDPGQGLRLIYYSQIVNDFQKGDIAEGYSVSREKKESFPLTVTSAQKNPTAFYLCATIAGDAGANVLTFGAGSRLTVL.

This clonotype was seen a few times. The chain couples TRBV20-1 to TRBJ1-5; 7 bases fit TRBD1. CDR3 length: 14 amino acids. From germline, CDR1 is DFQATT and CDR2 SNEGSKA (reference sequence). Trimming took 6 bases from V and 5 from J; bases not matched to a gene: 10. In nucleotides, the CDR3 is TGCAGTGCGATCACCTCAGGGGGGGATCAGCCCCAGCATTTT. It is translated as CSAITSGGDQPQHF.

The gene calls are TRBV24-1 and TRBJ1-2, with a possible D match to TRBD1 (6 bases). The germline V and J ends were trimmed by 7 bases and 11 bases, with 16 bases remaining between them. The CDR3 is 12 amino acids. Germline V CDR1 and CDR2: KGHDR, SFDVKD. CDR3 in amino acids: CATRPGAGAYTF. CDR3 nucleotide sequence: TGTGCCACCAGGCCGGGGGCAGGAGCTTACACCTTC.

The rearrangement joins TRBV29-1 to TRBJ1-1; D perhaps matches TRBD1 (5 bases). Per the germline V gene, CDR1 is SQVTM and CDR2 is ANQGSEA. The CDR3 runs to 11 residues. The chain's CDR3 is CSAARATEAFF. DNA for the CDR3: TGCAGTGCTGCCAGGGCAACTGAAGCTTTCTTT.

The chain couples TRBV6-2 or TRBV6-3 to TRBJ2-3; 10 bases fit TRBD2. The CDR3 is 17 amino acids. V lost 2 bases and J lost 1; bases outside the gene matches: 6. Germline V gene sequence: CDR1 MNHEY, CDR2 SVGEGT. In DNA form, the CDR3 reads TGTGCCAGCAGTTACATCCCTAGCGGGGGCCGCACAGATACGCAGTATTTT. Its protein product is CASSYIPSGGRTDTQYF.

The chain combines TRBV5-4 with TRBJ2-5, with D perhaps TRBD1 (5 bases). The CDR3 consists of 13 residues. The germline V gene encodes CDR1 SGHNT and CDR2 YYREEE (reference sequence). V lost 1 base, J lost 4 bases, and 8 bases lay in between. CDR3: CASSLSGAETQYF. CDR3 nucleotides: TGTGCCAGCAGCTTGTCTGGGGCAGAGACCCAGTACTTC.

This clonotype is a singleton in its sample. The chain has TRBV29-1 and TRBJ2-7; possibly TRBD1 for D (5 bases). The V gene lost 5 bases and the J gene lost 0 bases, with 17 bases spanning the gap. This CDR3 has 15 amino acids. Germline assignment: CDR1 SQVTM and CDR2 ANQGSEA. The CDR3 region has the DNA TGCAGCGTTCGAAACAGGACACAAGGCTCCTACGAGCAGTACTTC. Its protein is CSVRNRTQGSYEQYF.